This T cell receptor beta chain stems from a study of OX40 agonist ivuxolimab in advanced cancers. Whole-study findings and limits: Researchers report that CD8+ T cells had, on average, more expanded clones than CD4+. Clonal expansion was among the lowest in partial responders at 0.1-3.0 mg/kg, especially CD8+.

TCRdb's copy holds only in-frame clones and misses some; the assay was immunoSEQ multiplex PCR. The sample has roughly 75,000 clones, about 86% seen once. This clone was found once. The antigen remains undetermined. The CDR3 sequence is 13 residues long. The germline V and J ends were trimmed by 3 bases and 1 base, with 7 bases remaining between them. Per the germline V gene, CDR1 is SGDLS and CDR2 is YYNGEE. The clonotype comes from an adult with an advanced solid tumor such as melanoma, head and neck, liver or kidney cancer. The chain carries TRBV9 and TRBJ1-1; D might be TRBD1 (6 bases). The sample consisted of CD4+ or CD8+ T cells sorted from blood, taken in a trial of the OX40 agonist ivuxolimab. This CDR3 is CASSARGNTEAFF. In DNA form, the CDR3 reads TGTGCCAGCAGCGCCAGGGGGAACACTGAAGCTTTCTTT.